This T cell receptor beta chain was found in a study of T-cell memory formation after mild COVID-19. TCRdb ran MiXCR on the 5' RACE reads and lists one entry per CDR3 protein. The repertoire has roughly 250,000 distinct CDR3 sequences, around 15% of them found once; the top ten carry around 3.7%. This TCR came from a man aged 18-30 years who had mild COVID-19 (a few samples of this study predate the infection). Cell type and time point are not known. The sequencing input was PBMCs or a T cell subset sorted from them (not recorded which).

CDR3 sequence reads: CASSPGLAGRNEQFF. The DNA for the CDR3 is TGTGCCAGCAGCCCAGGACTAGCGGGGAGGAATGAGCAGTTCTTC. The chain is built from TRBV5-4 and TRBJ2-1, with TRBD2 matching 12 bases. The CDR3 loop spans 15 amino acids. Trimming took 4 bases from V and 7 from J; bases not matched to a gene: 6. Germline assignment: CDR1 SGHNT and CDR2 YYREEE (reference sequence).